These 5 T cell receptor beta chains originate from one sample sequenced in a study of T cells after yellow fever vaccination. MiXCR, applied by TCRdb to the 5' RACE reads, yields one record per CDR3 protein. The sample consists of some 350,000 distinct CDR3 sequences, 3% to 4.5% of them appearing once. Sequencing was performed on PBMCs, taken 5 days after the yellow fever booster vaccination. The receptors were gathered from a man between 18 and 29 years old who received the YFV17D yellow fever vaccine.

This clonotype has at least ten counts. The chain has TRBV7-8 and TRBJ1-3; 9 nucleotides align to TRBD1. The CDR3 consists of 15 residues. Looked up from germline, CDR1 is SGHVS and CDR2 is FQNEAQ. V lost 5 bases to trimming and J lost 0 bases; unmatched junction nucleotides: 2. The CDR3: CASSRDRVSGNTIYF. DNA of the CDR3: TGTGCCAGCAGCCGGGACAGGGTCTCTGGAAACACCATATATTTT.

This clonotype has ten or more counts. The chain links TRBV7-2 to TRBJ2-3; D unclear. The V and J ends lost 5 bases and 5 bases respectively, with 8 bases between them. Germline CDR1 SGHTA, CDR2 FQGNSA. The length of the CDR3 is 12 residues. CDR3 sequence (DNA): TGTGCCAGCAGCCCCCACTTAGATACGCAGTATTTT. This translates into CASSPHLDTQYF. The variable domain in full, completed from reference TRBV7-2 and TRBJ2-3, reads GAGVSQSPSNKVTEKGKDVELRCDPISGHTALYWYRQSLGQGLEFLIYFQGNSAPDKSGLPSDRFSAERTGGSVSTLTIQRTQQEDSAVYLCASSPHLDTQYFGPGTRLTVL.

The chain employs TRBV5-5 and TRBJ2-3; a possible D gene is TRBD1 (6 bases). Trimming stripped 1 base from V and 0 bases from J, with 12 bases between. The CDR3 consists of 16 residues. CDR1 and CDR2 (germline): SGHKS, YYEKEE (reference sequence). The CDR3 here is CASSLRGYSSTDTQYF. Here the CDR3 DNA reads TGTGCCAGCAGCTTGAGGGGGTACTCTAGCACAGATACGCAGTATTTT.

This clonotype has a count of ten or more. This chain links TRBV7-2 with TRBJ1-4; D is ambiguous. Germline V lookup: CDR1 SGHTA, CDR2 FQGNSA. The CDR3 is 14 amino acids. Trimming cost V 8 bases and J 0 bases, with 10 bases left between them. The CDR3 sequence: CASGLSATNEKLFF. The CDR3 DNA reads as TGTGCCAGCGGGCTCTCCGCAACTAATGAAAAACTGTTTTTT. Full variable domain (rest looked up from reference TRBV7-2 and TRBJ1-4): GAGVSQSPSNKVTEKGKDVELRCDPISGHTALYWYRQSLGQGLEFLIYFQGNSAPDKSGLPSDRFSAERTGGSVSTLTIQRTQQEDSAVYLCASGLSATNEKLFFGSGTQLSVL.

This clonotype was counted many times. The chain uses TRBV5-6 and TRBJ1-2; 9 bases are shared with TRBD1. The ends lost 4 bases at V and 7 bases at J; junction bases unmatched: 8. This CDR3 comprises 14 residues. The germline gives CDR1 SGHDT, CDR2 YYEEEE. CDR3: CASSRYYRGPGYTF. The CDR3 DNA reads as TGTGCCAGCAGCAGATACTACAGGGGGCCTGGCTACACCTTC.